The 8 T cell receptor beta chains below come from one sample, sequenced in a study of T cell responses to AZD1222 COVID-19 vaccine. The repertoire was sequenced with immunoSEQ multiplex PCR; TCRdb's copy has only in-frame clones and lacks some. The table has 130,000 to 150,000 clones, about 90% seen once; the top ten hold about 1.9%. Sequenced here: peripheral blood, sampled on day 0 of AZD1222 vaccination. Receptors were obtained from an adult in good health.

The chain combines TRBV5-1 with TRBJ2-7; TRBD2 might be the D (6 bases). This CDR3 comprises 13 residues. The V gene's germline CDR1 is SGHRS and CDR2 YFSETQ. Trimming cost V 2 bases and J 5 bases, with 11 bases left between them. The CDR3 DNA reads TGCGCCAGCAGCTTTCGAGGAGGGGACGAGCAGTACTTC. Residues: CASSFRGGDEQYF. The full variable domain, completed using reference TRBV5-1 and TRBJ2-7, is KAGVTQTPRYLIKTRGQQVTLSCSPISGHRSVSWYQQTPGQGLQFLFEYFSETQRNKGNFPGRFSGRQFSNSRSEMNVSTLELGDSALYLCASSFRGGDEQYFGPGTRLTVT.

V and J are TRBV10-1 and TRBJ2-7; D ambiguous. This CDR3 has 15 amino acids. V lost 0 bases, J lost 1 base, and 10 bases lay in between. Germline CDR1 is WNHNN and CDR2 is SYGVQD (reference sequence). CDR3 in DNA: TGCGCCAGCAGTGAGTCGGTGTTCAGGTCCTACGAGCAGTACTTC. Translated, it gives CASSESVFRSYEQYF.

The chain recombines TRBV7-8 with TRBJ1-2; unclear D gene. Germline V gene sequence: CDR1 SGHVS, CDR2 FQNEAQ. The V end lost 5 bases, the J end lost 5 bases, and 12 bases lay between the germline ends. The CDR3 loop spans 13 amino acids. The CDR3 spells CASSLGVQYGYTF. The CDR3 nucleotides read TGTGCCAGCAGCCTCGGGGTGCAATATGGCTACACCTTC. Full variable domain (rest looked up from reference TRBV7-8 and TRBJ1-2): GAGVSQSPRYKVAKRGQDVALRCDPISGHVSLFWYQQALGQGPEFLTYFQNEAQLDKSGLPSDRFFAERPEGSVSTLKIQRTQQEDSAVYLCASSLGVQYGYTFGSGTRLTVV.

This clone was counted once. The chain has TRBV9 and TRBJ2-2, with 8 positions matching TRBD2. The length of the CDR3 is 15 residues. Unmatched junction bases numbered 3, after V lost 0 bases and J lost 5 bases. CDR1 and CDR2 (germline): SGDLS, YYNGEE. CDR3 amino acids: CASSVVGGETGELFF. Here the CDR3 DNA reads TGTGCCAGCAGCGTAGTCGGGGGGGAGACCGGGGAGCTGTTTTTT.

The table lists this clone with a count of one. The chain couples TRBV9 to TRBJ1-3; the D gene is possibly TRBD1 (6 bases). Trimming left V 4 bases short and J 11 bases short, with 19 bases between. The CDR3 consists of 14 residues. Germline CDR1 SGDLS, CDR2 YYNGEE. In DNA, the CDR3 is TGTGCCAGCAGCACTCCGACAGGCCGTGGGGCCATATATTTT. It is translated as CASSTPTGRGAIYF.

The chain carries TRBV10-2 and TRBJ2-1; 8 bases line up with TRBD2. The V gene end was trimmed by 6 bases and the J gene end by 9 bases; junction bases not matched to a gene: 16. Germline loops: CDR1 WSHSY, CDR2 SAAADI. The CDR3 totals 16 residues. CDR3 in amino acids: CASRAHGRGGGGEQFF. For the CDR3, the DNA is TGCGCCAGCAGGGCCCACGGGAGGGGGGGCGGCGGTGAGCAGTTCTTC.

The rearrangement uses TRBV19 and TRBJ1-5; D gene unclear. The CDR3 runs to 13 residues. V shed 1 base and J shed 9 bases, with 10 bases lying between them. Germline V gene lookup returns CDR1 LNHDA and CDR2 SQIVND (reference sequence). The CDR3 loop reads CASSIGQPPPQHF. DNA of the CDR3: TGTGCCAGTAGTATAGGGCAACCCCCGCCCCAGCATTTT.

The genes are TRBV11-3 and TRBJ2-1; no firm D call. Germline CDR1 reads SGHNT; CDR2 reads YENEEA. V lost 5 bases to trimming and J lost 2 bases, with 13 bases between them. This CDR3 has 15 amino acids. CDR3 amino acids: CASSLRASPYNEQFF. The CDR3, as DNA: TGTGCCAGCAGCCTCCGGGCCTCTCCCTACAATGAGCAGTTCTTC.